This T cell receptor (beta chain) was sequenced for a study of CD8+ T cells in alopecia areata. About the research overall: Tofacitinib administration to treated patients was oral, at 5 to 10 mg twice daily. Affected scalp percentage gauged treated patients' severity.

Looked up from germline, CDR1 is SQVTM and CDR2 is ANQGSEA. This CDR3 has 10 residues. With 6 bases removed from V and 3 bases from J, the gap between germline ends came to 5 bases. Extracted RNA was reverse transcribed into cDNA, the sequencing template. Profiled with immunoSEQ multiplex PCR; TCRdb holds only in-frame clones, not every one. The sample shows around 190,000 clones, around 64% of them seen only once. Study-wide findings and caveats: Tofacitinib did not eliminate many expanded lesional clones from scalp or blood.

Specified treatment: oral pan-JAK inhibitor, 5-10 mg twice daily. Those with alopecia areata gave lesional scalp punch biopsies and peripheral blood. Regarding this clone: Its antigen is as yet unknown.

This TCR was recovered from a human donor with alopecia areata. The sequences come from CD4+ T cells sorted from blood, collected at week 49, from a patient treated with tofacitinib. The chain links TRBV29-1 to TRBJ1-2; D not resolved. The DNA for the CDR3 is TGCAGCGTAACAGACTATGGCTACACCTTC. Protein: CSVTDYGYTF.